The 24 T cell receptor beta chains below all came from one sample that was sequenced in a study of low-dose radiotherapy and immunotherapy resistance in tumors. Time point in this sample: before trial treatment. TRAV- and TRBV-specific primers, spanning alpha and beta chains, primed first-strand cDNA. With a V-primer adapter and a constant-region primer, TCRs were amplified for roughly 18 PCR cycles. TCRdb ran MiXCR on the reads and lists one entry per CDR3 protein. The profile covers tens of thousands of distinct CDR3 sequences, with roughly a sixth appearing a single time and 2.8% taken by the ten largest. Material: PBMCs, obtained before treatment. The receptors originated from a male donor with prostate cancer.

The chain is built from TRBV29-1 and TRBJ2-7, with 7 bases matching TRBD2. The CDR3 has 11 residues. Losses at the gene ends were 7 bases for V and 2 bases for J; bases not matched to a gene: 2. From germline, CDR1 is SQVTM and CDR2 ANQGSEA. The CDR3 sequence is CSAGTTYEQYF. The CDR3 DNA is TGCAGCGCCGGGACTACCTACGAGCAGTACTTC.

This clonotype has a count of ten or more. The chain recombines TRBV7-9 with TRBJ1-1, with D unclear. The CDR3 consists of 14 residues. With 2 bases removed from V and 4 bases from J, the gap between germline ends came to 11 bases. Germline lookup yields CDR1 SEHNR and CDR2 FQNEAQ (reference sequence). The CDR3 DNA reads TGTGCCAGCAGCTTACGGGTGGAGAGCACTGAAGCTTTCTTT. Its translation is CASSLRVESTEAFF.

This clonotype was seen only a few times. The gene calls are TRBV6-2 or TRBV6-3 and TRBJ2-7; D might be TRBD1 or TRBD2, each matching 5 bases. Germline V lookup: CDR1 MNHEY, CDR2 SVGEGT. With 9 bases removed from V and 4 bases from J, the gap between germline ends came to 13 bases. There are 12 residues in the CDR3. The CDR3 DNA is TGTGCCAGTCAGGGACCCACTTACGAGCAGTACTTC. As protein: CASQGPTYEQYF.

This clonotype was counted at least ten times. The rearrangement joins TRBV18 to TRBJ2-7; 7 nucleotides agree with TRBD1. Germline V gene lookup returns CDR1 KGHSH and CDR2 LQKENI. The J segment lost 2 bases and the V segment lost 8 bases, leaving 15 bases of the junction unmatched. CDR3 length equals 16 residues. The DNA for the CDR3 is TGTGCCAGCACCGGCCTAGAGGGGGCGTTAACCTACGAGCAGTACTTC. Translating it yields CASTGLEGALTYEQYF.

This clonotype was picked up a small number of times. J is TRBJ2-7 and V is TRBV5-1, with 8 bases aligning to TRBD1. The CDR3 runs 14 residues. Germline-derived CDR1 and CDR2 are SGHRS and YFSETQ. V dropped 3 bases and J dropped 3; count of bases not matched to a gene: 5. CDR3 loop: CASSSPDRVYEQYF. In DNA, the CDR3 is TGCGCCAGCAGCTCGCCGGACAGGGTCTACGAGCAGTACTTC.

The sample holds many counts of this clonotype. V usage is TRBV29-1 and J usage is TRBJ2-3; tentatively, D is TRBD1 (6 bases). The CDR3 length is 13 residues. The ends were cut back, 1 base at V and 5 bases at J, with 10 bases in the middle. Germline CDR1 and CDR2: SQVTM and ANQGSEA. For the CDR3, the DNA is TGCAGCGTTGAAGTCTCGACAGGAGATACGCAGTATTTT. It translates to CSVEVSTGDTQYF.

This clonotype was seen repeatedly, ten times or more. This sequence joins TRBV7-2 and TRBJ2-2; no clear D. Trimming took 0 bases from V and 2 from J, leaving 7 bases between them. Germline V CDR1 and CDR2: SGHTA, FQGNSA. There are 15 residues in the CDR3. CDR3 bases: TGTGCCAGCAGCTTAGCGGTCCACAACACCGGGGAGCTGTTTTTT. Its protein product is CASSLAVHNTGELFF. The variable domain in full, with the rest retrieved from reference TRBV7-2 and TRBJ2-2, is GAGVSQSPSNKVTEKGKDVELRCDPISGHTALYWYRQSLGQGLEFLIYFQGNSAPDKSGLPSDRFSAERTGGSVSTLTIQRTQQEDSAVYLCASSLAVHNTGELFFGEGSRLTVL.

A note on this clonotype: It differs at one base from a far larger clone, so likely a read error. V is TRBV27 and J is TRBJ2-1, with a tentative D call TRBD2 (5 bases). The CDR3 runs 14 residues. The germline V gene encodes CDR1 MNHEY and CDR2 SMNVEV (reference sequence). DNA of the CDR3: TGTGCCACCAGTTACCCAACTAGCTACAATGAGCAGTTCTTC. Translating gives CATSYPTSYNEQFF.

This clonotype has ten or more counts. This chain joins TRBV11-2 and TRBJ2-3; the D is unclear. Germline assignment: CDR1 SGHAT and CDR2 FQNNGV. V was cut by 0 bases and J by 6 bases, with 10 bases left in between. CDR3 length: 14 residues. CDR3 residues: CASSLDPRPDTQYF. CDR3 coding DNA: TGTGCCAGCAGCTTAGACCCGAGGCCCGATACGCAGTATTTT.

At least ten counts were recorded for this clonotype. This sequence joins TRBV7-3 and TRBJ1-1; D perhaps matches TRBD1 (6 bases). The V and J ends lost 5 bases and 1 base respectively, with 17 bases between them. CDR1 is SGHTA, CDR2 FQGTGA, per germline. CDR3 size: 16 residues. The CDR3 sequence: CASSPNGGRANTEAFF. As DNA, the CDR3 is TGTGCCAGCAGCCCAAATGGGGGCAGGGCGAACACTGAAGCTTTCTTT.

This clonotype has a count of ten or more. CDR3 in DNA: TGTGCCAGTAGTATGGACGGGGTAGGCTACACCTTC. It translates to CASSMDGVGYTF. The chain links TRBV19 to TRBJ1-2; D ambiguous. Trimming cost V 3 bases and J 8 bases, with 10 bases left between them. CDR1 and CDR2 (germline): LNHDA, SQIVND (reference sequence). The CDR3 contains 12 residues.

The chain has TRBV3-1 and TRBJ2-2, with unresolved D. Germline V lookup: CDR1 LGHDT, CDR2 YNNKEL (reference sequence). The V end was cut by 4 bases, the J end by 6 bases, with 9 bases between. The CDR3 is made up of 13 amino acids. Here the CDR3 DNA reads TGTGCCAGCAGCCCCCCCGGCCCCGGGGAGCTGTTTTTT. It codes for CASSPPGPGELFF.

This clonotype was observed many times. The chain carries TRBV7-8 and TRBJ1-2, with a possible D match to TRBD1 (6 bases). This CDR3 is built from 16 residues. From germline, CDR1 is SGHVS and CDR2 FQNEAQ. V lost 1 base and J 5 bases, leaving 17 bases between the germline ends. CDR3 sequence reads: CASSLGVGQGMYGYTF. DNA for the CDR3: TGTGCCAGCAGCTTAGGGGTCGGCCAGGGGATGTATGGCTACACCTTC.

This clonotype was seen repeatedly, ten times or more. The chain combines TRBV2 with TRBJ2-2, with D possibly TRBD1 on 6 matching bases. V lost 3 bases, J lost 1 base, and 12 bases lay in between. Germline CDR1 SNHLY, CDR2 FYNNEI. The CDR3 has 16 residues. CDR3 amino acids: CASSEFRGQNTGELFF. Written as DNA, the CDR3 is TGTGCCAGCAGTGAGTTCAGGGGTCAGAACACCGGGGAGCTGTTTTTT. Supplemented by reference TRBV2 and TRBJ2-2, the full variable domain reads EPEVTQTPSHQVTQMGQEVILRCVPISNHLYFYWYRQILGQKVEFLVSFYNNEISEKSEIFDDQFSVERPDGSNFTLKIRSTKLEDSAMYFCASSEFRGQNTGELFFGEGSRLTVL.

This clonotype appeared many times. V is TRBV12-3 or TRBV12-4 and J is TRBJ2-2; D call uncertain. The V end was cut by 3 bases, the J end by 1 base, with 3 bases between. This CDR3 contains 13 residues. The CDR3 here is CASSFRNTGELFF. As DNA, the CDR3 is TGTGCCAGCAGTTTTAGGAACACCGGGGAGCTGTTTTTT.

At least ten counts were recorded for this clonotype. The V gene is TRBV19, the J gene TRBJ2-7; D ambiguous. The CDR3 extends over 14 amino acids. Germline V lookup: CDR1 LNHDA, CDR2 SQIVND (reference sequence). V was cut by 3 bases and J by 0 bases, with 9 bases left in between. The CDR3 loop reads CASSIRGDSYEQYF. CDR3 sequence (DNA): TGTGCCAGTAGTATTCGCGGCGACTCCTACGAGCAGTACTTC.

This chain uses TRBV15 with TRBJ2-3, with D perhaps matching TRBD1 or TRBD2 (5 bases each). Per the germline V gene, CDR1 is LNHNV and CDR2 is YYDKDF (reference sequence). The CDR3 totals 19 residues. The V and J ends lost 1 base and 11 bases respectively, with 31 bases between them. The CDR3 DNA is TGTGCCACCAGCAGAGTAACGGGACGGTTTAGTACGACCGTGTCCTGGCAGTATTTT. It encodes CATSRVTGRFSTTVSWQYF.

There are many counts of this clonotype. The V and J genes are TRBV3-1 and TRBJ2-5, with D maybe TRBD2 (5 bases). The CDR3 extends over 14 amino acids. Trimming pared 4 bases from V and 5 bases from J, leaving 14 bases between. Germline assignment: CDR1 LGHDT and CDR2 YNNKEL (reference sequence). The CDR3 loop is CASSLTRITETQYF. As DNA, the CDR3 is TGTGCCAGCAGCCTTACTAGGATTACGGAGACCCAGTACTTC.

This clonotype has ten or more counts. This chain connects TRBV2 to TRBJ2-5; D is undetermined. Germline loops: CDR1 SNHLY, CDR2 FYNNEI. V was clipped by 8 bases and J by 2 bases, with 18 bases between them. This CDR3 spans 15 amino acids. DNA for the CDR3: TGTGCCAGCGATGGGTTCGGTGAGCATCAAGAGACCCAGTACTTC. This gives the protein CASDGFGEHQETQYF.

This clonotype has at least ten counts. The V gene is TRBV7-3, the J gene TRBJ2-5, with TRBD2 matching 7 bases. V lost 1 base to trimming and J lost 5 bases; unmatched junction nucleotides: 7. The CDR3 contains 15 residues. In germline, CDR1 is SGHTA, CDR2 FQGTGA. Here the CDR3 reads CASSLSGGRPETQYF. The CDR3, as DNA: TGTGCCAGCAGCTTAAGCGGGGGTCGGCCGGAGACCCAGTACTTC.

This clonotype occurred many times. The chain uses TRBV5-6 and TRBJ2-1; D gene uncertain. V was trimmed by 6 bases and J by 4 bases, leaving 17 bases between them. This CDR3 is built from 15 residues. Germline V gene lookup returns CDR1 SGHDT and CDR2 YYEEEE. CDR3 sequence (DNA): TGTGCCAGCACCGACGGACGGGCCCTGTACAATGAGCAGTTCTTC. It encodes CASTDGRALYNEQFF.

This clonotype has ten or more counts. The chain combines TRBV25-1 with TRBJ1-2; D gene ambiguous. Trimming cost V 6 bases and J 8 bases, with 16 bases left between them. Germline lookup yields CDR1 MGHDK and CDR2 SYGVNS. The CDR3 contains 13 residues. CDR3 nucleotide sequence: TGTGCCAGCAGCCCTGGACTGGCGGAAGGCTACACCTTC. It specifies CASSPGLAEGYTF.

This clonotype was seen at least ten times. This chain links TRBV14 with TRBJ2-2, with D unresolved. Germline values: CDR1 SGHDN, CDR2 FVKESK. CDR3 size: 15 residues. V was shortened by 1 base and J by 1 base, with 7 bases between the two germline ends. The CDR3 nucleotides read TGTGCCAGCAGCCAAGTCTTGGGGAACACCGGGGAGCTGTTTTTT. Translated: CASSQVLGNTGELFF.

CDR3 in amino acids: CASTLGSPNEQFF. In DNA, the CDR3 is TGTGCCAGTACCTTGGGGAGTCCCAATGAGCAGTTCTTC. This chain joins TRBV19 and TRBJ2-1, with D possibly being TRBD2 (5 bases). Between the trimmed V and J ends, which lost 7 bases and 6 bases, there was a span of 13 bases. Germline CDR1 LNHDA, CDR2 SQIVND (reference sequence). The CDR3 is made up of 13 amino acids. Based on the CDR3 plus reference TRBV19 and TRBJ2-1, the full variable domain is DGGITQSPKYLFRKEGQNVTLSCEQNLNHDAMYWYRQDPGQGLRLIYYSQIVNDFQKGDIAEGYSVSREKKESFPLTVTSAQKNPTAFYLCASTLGSPNEQFFGPGTRLTVL.